This TCR beta chain stems from a study of shared clonotypes between healthy human individuals. Profiling relied on immunoSEQ multiplex PCR, and the TCRdb table lists in-frame clones only, not all of them. This sample carries fewer than 650,000 clones, over 60% of them seen once, and the ten largest clones take over 10%. The sequence was collected from a woman aged 35 to 49 in good health. Some clones in this sample may be carry-over from other donors' samples. Material: PBMCs.

The CDR3 spells CASRGPTSYEQYF. CDR3 DNA: TGTGCCAGCAGGGGCCCTACATCCTACGAGCAGTACTTC. This rearrangement joins TRBV28 to TRBJ2-7; D gene uncertain. The CDR3 has 13 amino acids. Germline V gives CDR1 MDHEN, CDR2 SYDVKM. Trimming took off 6 bases at V and 1 base at J, with 10 bases between the two ends.